Below are 31 T cell receptor beta chains sequenced from a single sample in a study of blood T cell repertoires in COVID-19. TCRdb's table, derived via immunoSEQ multiplex PCR, lists solely in-frame clones and lacks some. The sample gives tens of thousands of clones, around 88% of which show up once; about 7% is in the top ten. The sample was peripheral blood. The origin of the receptors is a woman aged 80 or over with acute or convalescent COVID-19.

The chain joins TRBV27 to TRBJ2-1, with 12 bases aligning to TRBD1. The length of the CDR3 is 18 residues. Germline CDR1 MNHEY, CDR2 SMNVEV (reference sequence). With V trimmed by 3 bases and J by 0 bases, 6 bases remained unmatched. CDR3 bases: TGTGCCAGCAGTTTGGGACAGGGGGCCTCGAGCTCCTACAATGAGCAGTTCTTC. Amino acids: CASSLGQGASSSYNEQFF.

The chain is built from TRBV29-1 and TRBJ1-1; no firm D call. V gave up 2 bases and J gave up 1 base, with 11 bases separating them. The CDR3 is 14 residues long. Germline assignment: CDR1 SQVTM and CDR2 ANQGSEA. CDR3 sequence: CSVEFRLKNTEAFF. The CDR3 region has the DNA TGCAGCGTTGAATTTCGACTCAAGAACACTGAAGCTTTCTTT.

In this sample, this clone turned up a few times. The V and J genes are TRBV19 and TRBJ1-5; possible D gene TRBD1, 5 bases. CDR3 size: 15 residues. Germline V gene sequence: CDR1 LNHDA, CDR2 SQIVND (reference sequence). The V end was cut by 1 base, the J end by 5 bases, with 12 bases between. In DNA, the CDR3 is TGTGCCAGTAGTATAGGGGGTCGGGGGGATCAGCCCCAGCATTTT. It specifies CASSIGGRGDQPQHF.

The chain is built from TRBV4-1 and TRBJ1-3, with D maybe TRBD1 (6 bases). Trimming took 0 bases from V and 4 from J, leaving 19 bases between them. Germline loops: CDR1 MGHRA, CDR2 YSYEKL. The CDR3 totals 18 residues. The CDR3 DNA is TGCGCCAGCAGCCAAGAGGACTTCCGGGGGGCGGGAGGAAACACCATATATTTT. Translated: CASSQEDFRGAGGNTIYF.

The rearrangement links TRBV19 to TRBJ1-4; the D is unclear. This CDR3 region has 15 residues. V was cut by 1 base and J by 8 bases, with 14 bases left in between. Germline V gene lookup returns CDR1 LNHDA and CDR2 SQIVND (reference sequence). Written as DNA, the CDR3 is TGTGCCAGTAGTATAGTCCAGGCGCCATACGAAAAACTGTTTTTT. Its protein is CASSIVQAPYEKLFF.

CDR3 protein: CSVGGPGTQYF. The CDR3, as DNA: TGCAGCGTTGGAGGTCCTGGGACCCAGTACTTC. The chain couples TRBV29-1 to TRBJ2-5; D is undetermined. V lost 4 bases and J lost 7, with 10 bases in between. This CDR3 comprises 11 residues. Germline lookup yields CDR1 SQVTM and CDR2 ANQGSEA.

The V call is TRBV5-6, the J call TRBJ2-3, with 11 bases that match TRBD2. V dropped 0 bases and J dropped 0; count of bases not matched to a gene: 6. The CDR3 consists of 18 residues. The germline CDR1 and CDR2 sequences are SGHDT and YYEEEE. The CDR3 is CASSLAATSGGSTDTQYF. CDR3 in DNA: TGTGCCAGCAGCTTGGCCGCTACTAGCGGGGGAAGCACAGATACGCAGTATTTT.

The chain is built from TRBV15 and TRBJ2-1; D gene uncertain. The CDR3 loop spans 13 amino acids. V lost 8 bases and J 0 bases, leaving 8 bases between the germline ends. The germline V gene has CDR1 LNHNV and CDR2 YYDKDF (reference sequence). DNA of the CDR3: TGTGCCACCGAAGAGAGCTCCTACAATGAGCAGTTCTTC. Amino acid sequence: CATEESSYNEQFF.

This clone was observed a few times. The chain joins TRBV7-2 to TRBJ1-6; 9 bases map to TRBD1. CDR3 length: 16 residues. V shed 5 bases, J shed 6 bases, and the junction held 8 bases outside the gene matches. Germline loops: CDR1 SGHTA, CDR2 FQGNSA. CDR3 in amino acids: CASSHNRDRANSPLHF. The CDR3 bases are TGTGCCAGCAGCCACAACCGGGACAGGGCTAATTCACCCCTCCACTTT.

For the CDR3, the DNA is TGTGCCACCAGTGAGATTAGCATCAGCACAGATACGCAGTATTTT. This sequence encodes CATSEISISTDTQYF. V is TRBV24-1 and J is TRBJ2-3, with D unresolved. Germline V gene data show CDR1 as KGHDR and CDR2 as SFDVKD. V was cut by 4 bases and J by 0 bases, with 10 bases left in between. CDR3 length: 15 residues.

This clone was seen just once. DNA of the CDR3: TGTGCCAGCAGGGGGGCGGGAGGGCCGAATGAGCAGTTCTTC. It encodes CASRGAGGPNEQFF. The gene calls are TRBV6-5 and TRBJ2-1; 9 bases align to TRBD2. The CDR3 has 14 residues. Germline CDR1 and CDR2: MNHEY and SVGAGI. V trimming: 6 bases; J trimming: 7 bases; junction bases outside the gene matches: 7.

The chain has TRBV19 and TRBJ1-4, with 8 bases that match TRBD1. V gave up 6 bases and J gave up 8 bases; unmatched junction bases: 8. The CDR3 runs to 14 residues. Germline-derived CDR1 and CDR2 are LNHDA and SQIVND (reference sequence). CDR3 region: CASRPGGWGEKLFF. The CDR3 DNA follows: TGTGCCAGTAGACCAGGGGGCTGGGGAGAAAAACTGTTTTTT.

This clone was observed a handful of times. The J gene is TRBJ2-1, the V gene TRBV6-5; D is undetermined. The length of the CDR3 is 13 residues. The germline V gene encodes CDR1 MNHEY and CDR2 SVGAGI. V lost 7 bases and J 4 bases, leaving 11 bases between the germline ends. In nucleotides, the CDR3 is TGTGCCAGCAAAGTGACGGAGTACAATGAGCAGTTCTTC. It yields the protein CASKVTEYNEQFF.

Here the CDR3 DNA reads TGTGCCAGCAGCCAAGAAGGGGGGGGAGCTAATGAAAAACTGTTTTTT. It specifies CASSQEGGGANEKLFF. This chain links TRBV4-2 with TRBJ1-4; D might be TRBD1 (6 bases). Germline CDR1 reads LGHNA; CDR2 reads YNFKEQ. There are 16 residues in the CDR3. Deletions cut 0 bases from V and 3 bases from J, with 11 bases between.

This clone was detected only a few times. J is TRBJ1-4 and V is TRBV2, with D perhaps TRBD1 (6 bases). Trimming cost V 4 bases and J 5 bases, with 11 bases left between them. Germline values: CDR1 SNHLY, CDR2 FYNNEI. CDR3 length: 14 amino acids. CDR3 protein: CASSVQGGNEKLFF. The CDR3 coding sequence is TGTGCCAGCAGTGTACAGGGTGGGAATGAAAAACTGTTTTTT. The full variable domain, completed using reference TRBV2 and TRBJ1-4, is EPEVTQTPSHQVTQMGQEVILRCVPISNHLYFYWYRQILGQKVEFLVSFYNNEISEKSEIFDDQFSVERPDGSNFTLKIRSTKLEDSAMYFCASSVQGGNEKLFFGSGTQLSVL.

This rearrangement joins TRBV3-1 (or the pseudogene TRBV3-2) to TRBJ2-5, with 8 bases lining up with TRBD2. The CDR3 is 15 residues long. In germline, CDR1 is LGHDT, CDR2 YNNKEL (reference sequence). The V segment lost 0 bases and the J segment 6 bases; nucleotides outside the gene matches: 6. CDR3 region: CASSQDRAGAQTQYF. The CDR3 nucleotides are TGTGCCAGCAGCCAAGACCGAGCGGGGGCCCAGACCCAGTACTTC.

J is TRBJ1-5 and V is TRBV7-9; D may be TRBD1 (6 bases). V lost 2 bases, J lost 4 bases, and 12 bases lay in between. The CDR3 is 15 residues long. Per the germline V gene, CDR1 is SEHNR and CDR2 is FQNEAQ (reference sequence). In nucleotides, the CDR3 is TGTGCCAGCAGCTTAACGCGACAGGAGAATCAGCCCCAGCATTTT. It specifies CASSLTRQENQPQHF.

The gene calls are TRBV30 and TRBJ2-5; D call uncertain. CDR3 length: 14 residues. The V end was cut by 0 bases, the J end by 1 base, with 9 bases between. Germline CDR1 is GTSNPN and CDR2 is SVGIG (reference sequence). The CDR3 sequence: CAWSVGNSQETQYF. DNA for the CDR3: TGTGCCTGGAGTGTTGGTAACAGCCAAGAGACCCAGTACTTC.

The chain has TRBV7-3 and TRBJ2-3; TRBD2 agrees at 8 bases. The germline V gene encodes CDR1 SGHTA and CDR2 FQGTGA. This CDR3 comprises 15 residues. Trimming took 5 bases from V and 5 from J; bases not matched to a gene: 9. CDR3 region: CASSPREGRGDTQYF. The CDR3 DNA follows: TGTGCCAGCAGCCCTCGGGAGGGCCGAGGAGATACGCAGTATTTT.

This clone has just a few counts. CDR3 region: CASSIGRGGTGELFF. Here the CDR3 DNA reads TGTGCCAGCAGCATTGGAAGGGGCGGCACCGGGGAGCTGTTTTTT. The chain carries TRBV5-4 and TRBJ2-2; weak D call: TRBD1 (5 bases). CDR3 length equals 15 residues. Looked up from germline, CDR1 is SGHNT and CDR2 is YYREEE (reference sequence). V lost 4 bases, J lost 4 bases, and 14 bases lay in between.

The V call is TRBV5-1, the J call TRBJ2-1, with 9 bases aligning to TRBD1. The germline gives CDR1 SGHRS, CDR2 YFSETQ. V was clipped by 1 base and J by 6 bases; unmatched bases: 5. There are 15 residues in the CDR3. DNA for the CDR3: TGCGCCAGCAGCTTGAGGACAGGGGATCTCAATGAGCAGTTCTTC. It translates to CASSLRTGDLNEQFF.

The gene calls are TRBV18 and TRBJ1-1; D is possibly TRBD1 (6 bases). Germline V gene data show CDR1 as KGHSH and CDR2 as LQKENI. The length of the CDR3 is 15 residues. V dropped 3 bases and J dropped 4 bases, with 15 bases sitting between them. The CDR3 spells CASSPSSDRRTEAFF. The CDR3 coding sequence is TGTGCCAGCTCACCCTCCTCTGACAGGCGCACTGAAGCTTTCTTT.

The chain carries TRBV14 and TRBJ1-2, with D possibly being TRBD1 (6 bases). The CDR3 runs 16 residues. V gave up 0 bases and J gave up 5 bases, with 16 bases separating them. Germline CDR1 reads SGHDN; CDR2 reads FVKESK. CDR3 residues: CASSQEWGLTGYGYTF. CDR3 nucleotide sequence: TGTGCCAGCAGCCAAGAATGGGGATTGACAGGTTATGGCTACACCTTC.

The chain has TRBV5-4 and TRBJ1-1, with D unclear. Germline loops: CDR1 SGHNT, CDR2 YYREEE (reference sequence). The CDR3 runs 12 residues. V was trimmed by 1 base and J by 8 bases, leaving 9 bases between them. CDR3 region: CASSLLGREAFF. The DNA of the CDR3 is TGTGCCAGCAGCTTGCTGGGCAGAGAAGCTTTCTTT. Combining the CDR3 with reference TRBV5-4 and TRBJ1-1 gives the whole variable domain ETGVTQSPTHLIKTRGQQVTLRCSSQSGHNTVSWYQQALGQGPQFIFQYYREEENGRGNFPPRFSGLQFPNYSSELNVNALELDDSALYLCASSLLGREAFFGQGTRLTVV.

The V gene is TRBV10-3, the J gene TRBJ2-1, with 8 bases identical to TRBD1. V was clipped by 3 bases and J by 9 bases; unmatched bases: 10. From germline, CDR1 is ENHRY and CDR2 SYGVKD. The CDR3 extends over 15 amino acids. The CDR3 sequence is CAISEEGTGGFEQFF. DNA for the CDR3: TGTGCCATCAGTGAAGAAGGGACAGGTGGATTTGAGCAGTTCTTC.

This chain uses TRBV10-1 with TRBJ2-1, with D possibly TRBD1 on 6 matching bases. The V and J ends lost 3 bases and 6 bases respectively, with 15 bases between them. Germline CDR1 and CDR2: WNHNN and SYGVQD (reference sequence). The length of the CDR3 is 15 residues. The CDR3, as DNA: TGCGCCAGCAGTGACCAAGACAGGACGGGCAATGAGCAGTTCTTC. Residues: CASSDQDRTGNEQFF.

This clone was observed a handful of times. The rearrangement uses TRBV20-1 and TRBJ2-7, with 7 bases matching TRBD2. The CDR3 totals 16 residues. Looked up from germline, CDR1 is DFQATT and CDR2 is SNEGSKA (reference sequence). Unmatched junction bases numbered 13, after V lost 3 bases and J lost 2 bases. DNA of the CDR3: TGCAGTGCTAGTGATTGGCTAGCGGACTTAACCTACGAGCAGTACTTC. Translated: CSASDWLADLTYEQYF.

The rearrangement uses TRBV7-2 and TRBJ1-2; D remains unclear. Per germline, CDR1 SGHTA and CDR2 FQGNSA. Trimming left V 1 base short and J 8 bases short, with 14 bases between. The CDR3 spans 14 residues. As DNA, the CDR3 is TGTGCCAGCAGCTTAGAAGTCTGGGGAGGCGGCTACACCTTC. Its translation: CASSLEVWGGGYTF. Using reference TRBV7-2 and TRBJ1-2 for the parts outside the CDR3, the full variable domain is GAGVSQSPSNKVTEKGKDVELRCDPISGHTALYWYRQSLGQGLEFLIYFQGNSAPDKSGLPSDRFSAERTGGSVSTLTIQRTQQEDSAVYLCASSLEVWGGGYTFGSGTRLTVV.

The chain links TRBV5-5 to TRBJ1-1; 7 bases line up with TRBD1. J lost 8 bases, V lost 1 base, and 11 bases had no gene match. The germline V gene encodes CDR1 SGHKS and CDR2 YYEKEE (reference sequence). The CDR3 consists of 15 residues. In DNA, the CDR3 is TGTGCCAGCAGCTTGCCCTCTCTACAGGGGACAGAAGCTTTCTTT. Its protein product is CASSLPSLQGTEAFF.

The chain joins TRBV6-5 to TRBJ1-5; TRBD1 matches 10 bases. The CDR3 totals 15 residues. The germline V gene encodes CDR1 MNHEY and CDR2 SVGAGI. The ends lost 5 bases at V and 7 bases at J; junction bases unmatched: 8. The CDR3 DNA follows: TGTGCCAGCAGTCGGGACAGGGGCGTGGGGCAGCCCCAGCATTTT. Translating it yields CASSRDRGVGQPQHF.

V usage is TRBV2 and J usage is TRBJ1-5, with D unresolved. V lost 3 bases, J lost 5 bases, and 11 bases lay in between. The CDR3 length is 14 residues. Germline values: CDR1 SNHLY, CDR2 FYNNEI. In DNA, the CDR3 is TGTGCCAGCAGTGATAGTAGTCTTTATCAGCCCCAGCATTTT. It codes for CASSDSSLYQPQHF.